Listed below are T cell receptor beta chains from one sample, sequenced in a study of shared clonotypes between healthy human individuals. Clones were sequenced by immunoSEQ multiplex PCR, and TCRdb holds only the in-frame ones, with some missing. Of about half a million clones in the sample, more than 75% are singletons; the top ten hold under 15%. The sample comprised PBMCs. The receptors shown here come from a woman between 35 and 50 years old in good health. Some clones in this sample may be carry-over from other donors' samples. The CDR3 runs from the conserved cysteine through the conserved F or W. A D gene is named only where the DNA matches it firmly. Clone size is not always given. Where it is, it says once, few, many or a class for expanded clones.

TRBD1	14	TRBV5-4	.	TRBJ2-7	TGTGCCAGCAGCTTTGGGACAGACTCCTACGAGCAGTACTTC	CASSFGTDSYEQYF
TRBD2	15	TRBV27	.	TRBJ2-5	TGTGCCAGCAGCAGACTAGCGGGTGGGGAAGAGACCCAGTACTTC	CASSRLAGGEETQYF
TRBD1	16	TRBV9	.	TRBJ2-7	TGTGCCAGCAGCGTAGCGCCTGGGACAGGGGTCTACGAGCAGTACTTC	CASSVAPGTGVYEQYF
.	15	TRBV19	.	TRBJ2-1	TGTGCCAGTAGTCGAGAGCGGGCCGCCTACAATGAGCAGTTCTTC	CASSRERAAYNEQFF
.	14	TRBV5-6	.	TRBJ1-2	TGTGCCAGCAGCTTGGGGTCTCTTGGCTATGGCTACACCTTC	CASSLGSLGYGYTF
TRBD1	12	TRBV6-5	.	TRBJ1-2	TGTGCCAGCAGGCCTGGACAGGGTGGCTACACCTTC	CASRPGQGGYTF
TRBD2	16	TRBV6-5	.	TRBJ2-7	TGTGCCAGCAGTTCCTTACTAGCGGGAAGGGCCTACGAGCAGTACTTC	CASSSLLAGRAYEQYF
TRBD2	13	TRBV10-2	.	TRBJ2-1	TGCGCCACCGAGGGACTAGCGGGTGATGAGCAGTTCTTC	CATEGLAGDEQFF
TRBD1	14	TRBV28	.	TRBJ1-5	TGTGCCAGCAGGGAGACAGGGGAAGGGCAGCCCCAGCATTTT	CASRETGEGQPQHF
TRBD1	16	TRBV7-6	few	TRBJ2-5	TGTGCCAGCAGCTTAGCCGGGACAGCCCGACAAGAGACCCAGTACTTC	CASSLAGTARQETQYF
.	15	TRBV7-2	many	TRBJ2-1	TGTGCCAGCAGCCTTACAGCTTTGTTTAACAATGAGCAGTTCTTC	CASSLTALFNNEQFF
.	15	TRBV7-9	.	TRBJ1-1	TGTGCCAGCAGCTTTGGCAGGGATTTCAACACTGAAGCTTTCTTT	CASSFGRDFNTEAFF
.	16	TRBV4-3	.	TRBJ1-1	TGCGCCAGCAGCCAAGATCTGACGGCCCCGAACACTGAAGCTTTCTTT	CASSQDLTAPNTEAFF
.	14	TRBV25-1	once	TRBJ2-7	TGTGCCAGCAGCGGGGTTCTAGTCTCCTACGAGCAGTACTTC	CASSGVLVSYEQYF
TRBD1	14	TRBV19	.	TRBJ1-2	TGTGCCAGTACCGATCGACAGGGGCTCTATGGCTACACCTTC	CASTDRQGLYGYTF
TRBD1	17	TRBV19	.	TRBJ1-5	TGTGCCAGTAGTATGGGACAGGGGGCGTGGGGCAATCAGCCCCAGCATTTT	CASSMGQGAWGNQPQHF
.	16	TRBV7-8	.	TRBJ1-2	TGTGCCAGCAGCTTAGTAGCGGGCAGAGGGGACCGAGGGTACACCTTC	CASSLVAGRGDRGYTF
.	13	TRBV7-2	.	TRBJ2-3	TGTGCCAGCAGCCTGGGGTACGGAGATACGCAGTATTTT	CASSLGYGDTQYF
.	14	TRBV2	.	TRBJ1-3	TGTGCCAGCAGGGATCATCTCTCTGGAAACACCATATATTTT	CASRDHLSGNTIYF
.	14	TRBV7-2	.	TRBJ2-6	TGTGCCAGCAGCTTAGACCCAGGGGCCAACGTCCTGACTTTC	CASSLDPGANVLTF
TRBD2	15	TRBV4-2	.	TRBJ2-5	TGTGCCAGCAGCCCCAGGACTAGCGCGGAAGAGACCCAGTACTTC	CASSPRTSAEETQYF
TRBD1	12	TRBV10-3	.	TRBJ2-7	TGTGCCATTGGGGACAGTACCTACGAGCAGTACTTC	CAIGDSTYEQYF
TRBD2	15	TRBV11-2	.	TRBJ2-3	TGTGCCAGCAGGAAACTAGCGGGAGGGGATCGTACGCAGTATTTT	CASRKLAGGDRTQYF
.	14	TRBV25-1	.	TRBJ2-7	TGTGCCAGCAGTGGAGGACAGCCCCCCTACGAGCAGTACTTC	CASSGGQPPYEQYF
.	15	TRBV11-1	.	TRBJ2-2	TGTGCCAGCAGCTTAGGAGGGGGGTACACCGGGGAGCTGTTTTTT	CASSLGGGYTGELFF
.	13	TRBV29-1	.	TRBJ2-7	TGCAGCGTCCGGGGAGGCGGAACCTACGAGCAGTACTTC	CSVRGGGTYEQYF
.	13	TRBV30	.	TRBJ1-6	TGTGCCTGGAGTGTAAGATGGAATTCACCCCTCCACTTT	CAWSVRWNSPLHF
.	15	TRBV25-1	few	TRBJ2-3	TGTGCCAGCAGTGATCTGGTCCTGGCACCAGATACGCAGTATTTT	CASSDLVLAPDTQYF
.	14	TRBV19	.	TRBJ2-5	TGTGCCAGTAGTATCACCGTGCGGGGTGAGACCCAGTACTTC	CASSITVRGETQYF
.	14	TRBV30	once	TRBJ2-1	TGTGCCTGGAGTGGGCAGGGCTCCTACAATGAGCAGTTCTTC	CAWSGQGSYNEQFF
.	12	TRBV5-4	.	TRBJ2-5	TGTGCCAGCAGCCCCAACCAAGAGACCCAGTACTTC	CASSPNQETQYF
.	12	TRBV7-9	.	TRBJ1-1	TGTGCCAGCAGCTTAGGGGCAGGAGTAGCTTTCTTT	CASSLGAGVAFF
.	13	TRBV30	.	TRBJ2-7	TGTGCCTGGAGTCCCTTACCATCCTACGAGCAGTACTTC	CAWSPLPSYEQYF
.	15	TRBV19	.	TRBJ1-1	TGTGCCAGTAGTCCCCGAGAGGGAGTGAACACTGAAGCTTTCTTT	CASSPREGVNTEAFF
.	14	TRBV28	.	TRBJ2-7	TGTGCCAGCAGTTTAGTTTTCGCTGATTACGAGCAGTACTTC	CASSLVFADYEQYF
.	14	TRBV10-3	.	TRBJ1-1	TGTGCCAGCAGTGAAGTGACGGGGGTAGCTGAAGCTTTCTTT	CASSEVTGVAEAFF
TRBD1	14	TRBV2	.	TRBJ1-2	TGTGCCAGCAGTGCGAGGACAGGGTTCTATGGCTACACCTTC	CASSARTGFYGYTF
.	15	TRBV27	once	TRBJ2-5	TGTGCCAGCAGTTTGTCAACAGGCCTCGGGGAGACCCAGTACTTC	CASSLSTGLGETQYF
.	14	TRBV28	.	TRBJ1-1	TGTGCCAGCATCCCCTCGGGGATGAACACTGAAGCTTTCTTT	CASIPSGMNTEAFF
.	14	TRBV30	.	TRBJ2-7	TGTGCCTGGTCCAGGGTGGTCCCGACCTACGAGCAGTACTTC	CAWSRVVPTYEQYF
TRBD1	15	TRBV5-4	.	TRBJ2-7	TGTGCCAGCAGCAGCGGGACAGGGGGCTTTTACGAGCAGTACTTC	CASSSGTGGFYEQYF
TRBD2	15	TRBV30	.	TRBJ2-3	TGTGCCTGGAGTTGGGTAGCGGGAGGGGCAGATACGCAGTATTTT	CAWSWVAGGADTQYF
.	14	TRBV5-6	.	TRBJ2-5	TGTGCCAGCAGCTTGAGGGGTGGCCGGGAGACCCAGTACTTC	CASSLRGGRETQYF